A selection of T cell receptor beta chains follows, all from one sample in a study of blood T cell repertoires in COVID-19. Generated by immunoSEQ multiplex PCR, the TCRdb table keeps only in-frame clones and is missing some. The table has over 150,000 clones, approximately 84% seen once. The sequencing input was peripheral blood. These receptors were obtained from a man aged 40-49 years with acute or convalescent COVID-19. Each CDR3 is given with its conserved first and last residue. A D gene is named only where the DNA matches it firmly. Part of the rows lack a size; the others show once, few, many or a class for expanded clones.

TRBJ1-3 | TRBV7-2 | - | - | TGTGCCAGCAGCTTAAGCAATCCTGGAAACACCATATATTTT | CASSLSNPGNTIYF
TRBJ2-7 | TRBV3-1/TRBV3-2 | - | - | TGTGCCAGCAGCCACAGGTCACTTTCCTACGAGCAGTACTTC | CASSHRSLSYEQYF
TRBJ1-6 | TRBV4-1 | few | TRBD1 | TGCGCCAGCAGCCAAGATCCCAGGGGGAAAAATAATTCACCCCTCCACTTT | CASSQDPRGKNNSPLHF
TRBJ2-7 | TRBV11-2 | - | - | TGTGCCAGCAGCTTAGCCCCGTCCTACGAGCAGTACTTC | CASSLAPSYEQYF
TRBJ2-3 | TRBV29-1 | once | TRBD1 | TGCAGCGTGACGGACAGGGTCACAGATACGCAGTATTTT | CSVTDRVTDTQYF
TRBJ2-3 | TRBV7-2 | - | TRBD1 | TGTGCCAGCAGCACAACAGGGGCCCGAGGCCTGCAGTATTTT | CASSTTGARGLQYF
TRBJ2-7 | TRBV28 | - | - | TGTGCCAGCGGGGGCCATAGGGGGGAGCAGTACTTC | CASGGHRGEQYF
TRBJ1-1 | TRBV7-2 | - | TRBD1 | TGTGCCAGCAGCTCGACAGGGTTGAACACTGAAGCTTTCTTT | CASSSTGLNTEAFF
TRBJ1-5 | TRBV6-4 | - | - | TGTGCCAGCTCCTCCTTCGAGGTTAGCAATCAGCCCCAGCATTTT | CASSSFEVSNQPQHF
TRBJ1-4 | TRBV3-1/TRBV3-2 | - | - | TGTGCCAGCAGCGTGGGGGACACACCGTCAACTAATGAAAAACTGTTTTTT | CASSVGDTPSTNEKLFF
TRBJ1-2 | TRBV7-9 | - | TRBD1 | TGTGCCAGCACAGAATGGGACAGATCTAACTATGGCTACACCTTC | CASTEWDRSNYGYTF
TRBJ2-7 | TRBV7-8 | - | - | TGTGCCAGCAGTGTAGTTGGCGGAGGGTCAACCTACGAGCAGTACTTC | CASSVVGGGSTYEQYF
TRBJ1-6 | TRBV24-1 | - | - | TGTGCCACCAGTGCCGGGGGTTGGGATTCACCCCTCCACTTT | CATSAGGWDSPLHF
TRBJ1-5 | TRBV28 | once | - | TGTGCCAGCAGCCCGAGGTACAGGGATAATCAGCCCCAGCATTTT | CASSPRYRDNQPQHF
TRBJ2-7 | TRBV11-1 | - | - | TGTGCCAGCAGCTTAACCTGGGAGTTTGTTTACGAGCAGTACTTC | CASSLTWEFVYEQYF
TRBJ1-2 | TRBV7-3 | - | TRBD1 | TGTGCCAGCAGCCAGGACAGGGGGCATGGCTACACCTTC | CASSQDRGHGYTF
TRBJ1-5 | TRBV28 | - | - | TGTGCCAGCACCGCACAGAATAGCAATCAGCCCCAGCATTTT | CASTAQNSNQPQHF
TRBJ2-7 | TRBV6-5 | - | TRBD2 | TGTGCCAGCAGTTACCTCCCGCAGCGGGGATCTTACGAGCAGTACTTC | CASSYLPQRGSYEQYF
TRBJ2-3 | TRBV27 | - | - | TGTGCCAGCAGTTTATCGGCCACAGATACGCAGTATTTT | CASSLSATDTQYF
TRBJ2-1 | TRBV11-1 | - | TRBD1 | TGTGCCAGCAGTCGCGCCGGGACAGGCTACAATGAGCAGTTCTTC | CASSRAGTGYNEQFF